These 19 T cell receptor beta chains were sequenced from one sample in a study of T cells in Graves' hyperthyroidism and ophthalmopathy. TCR beta CDR3 sequences were amplified from RNA transcripts. HTBI primers were the set used in a first-round RT-PCR of the TCR CDR3. A single record per CDR3 protein comes from TCRdb applying MiXCR to the multiplex PCR reads. Of around 240,000 distinct CDR3 sequences in the sample, 16% are singletons; the top ten hold around 30%. The sample consisted of blood. These receptors all come from a woman aged 18-35 years with Graves' ophthalmopathy.

This clonotype was seen at least ten times. This rearrangement joins TRBV28 to TRBJ2-1; D not resolved. Germline V gene data show CDR1 as MDHEN and CDR2 as SYDVKM. Trimming removed 6 bases at V and 2 bases at J, with 11 bases between. The CDR3 contains 14 residues. CDR3 sequence: CASRKRTPYNEQFF. The DNA for the CDR3 is TGTGCCAGCAGAAAACGGACGCCCTACAATGAGCAGTTCTTC. The variable domain in full, completed from reference TRBV28 and TRBJ2-1, reads DVKVTQSSRYLVKRTGEKVFLECVQDMDHENMFWYRQDPGLGLRLIYFSYDVKMKEKGDIPEGYSVSREKKERFSLILESASTNQTSMYLCASRKRTPYNEQFFGPGTRLTVL.

Ten or more counts support this clonotype. The chain recombines TRBV10-3 with TRBJ1-1; 7 bases are a match to TRBD1. Unmatched junction bases numbered 6, after V lost 2 bases and J lost 0 bases. The CDR3 is 16 amino acids. CDR1 is ENHRY and CDR2 is SYGVKD in the germline V gene. The CDR3: CAISEGGQPLNTEAFF. The CDR3 DNA is TGTGCCATCAGTGAGGGGGGACAGCCCCTGAACACTGAAGCTTTCTTT.

The chain couples TRBV28 to TRBJ2-3, with 14 nucleotides matching TRBD2. J gave up 4 bases and V 5 bases, and 8 bases lay outside the gene matches. The length of the CDR3 is 17 residues. Germline V gene lookup returns CDR1 MDHEN and CDR2 SYDVKM. This CDR3 reads CASSPPGGLAGADTQYF. The CDR3 DNA reads TGTGCCAGCAGTCCCCCCGGGGGACTAGCGGGGGCAGATACGCAGTATTTT. The variable domain in full, completed from reference TRBV28 and TRBJ2-3, reads DVKVTQSSRYLVKRTGEKVFLECVQDMDHENMFWYRQDPGLGLRLIYFSYDVKMKEKGDIPEGYSVSREKKERFSLILESASTNQTSMYLCASSPPGGLAGADTQYFGPGTRLTVL.

This chain joins TRBV12-3 or TRBV12-4 and TRBJ2-1, with D unresolved. This CDR3 is 14 amino acids long. Trimming took 1 base from V and 6 from J, leaving 10 bases between them. CDR3 in amino acids: CASSLEGWGNEQFF. CDR3 nucleotides: TGTGCCAGCAGTTTAGAAGGTTGGGGCAATGAGCAGTTCTTC.

This CDR3 reads CASSLSSGAKNIQYF. DNA of the CDR3: TGTGCCAGCAGTTTGTCTAGCGGGGCTAAAAACATTCAGTACTTC. The rearrangement joins TRBV28 to TRBJ2-4; 9 nucleotides match TRBD2. Germline V gives CDR1 MDHEN, CDR2 SYDVKM. This CDR3 spans 15 amino acids. The V segment lost 3 bases and the J segment 4 bases; nucleotides outside the gene matches: 4.

In the case of this clonotype: A read error may explain this, as a much larger clone is one base away. The chain combines TRBV4-3 with TRBJ1-1, with a weak D call TRBD1 (6 bases). The CDR3 is 13 residues long. The germline gives CDR1 LGHNA, CDR2 YSLEER. The CDR3 DNA reads TGCGCCAGCAGCCAAGACAGGGACACTGAAGCTCTCTTT. Its protein product is CASSQDRDTEALF.

This clonotype was detected ten times or more. This chain links TRBV7-9 with TRBJ2-1, with a weak D call TRBD1 (6 bases). CDR1 and CDR2 (germline): SEHNR, FQNEAQ (reference sequence). CDR3 length: 17 residues. The ends were cut back, 1 base at V and 3 bases at J, with 16 bases in the middle. CDR3 nucleotides: TGTGCCAGCAGCTTAGGAGGTGAAGGGGGATTCTACAATGAGCAGTTCTTC. Translation gives CASSLGGEGGFYNEQFF.

This clonotype has at least ten counts. The chain employs TRBV13 and TRBJ2-1, with 11 nucleotides matching TRBD2. This CDR3 comprises 16 residues. The germline V gene has CDR1 PRHDT and CDR2 FYEKMQ (reference sequence). The V segment lost 4 bases and the J segment 4 bases; nucleotides outside the gene matches: 6. The CDR3 protein is CASSSPTSGVYNEQFF. In DNA form, the CDR3 reads TGTGCCAGCAGCTCACCGACTAGCGGGGTGTACAATGAGCAGTTCTTC.

In this sample, this clonotype turned up many times. The J gene is TRBJ2-7, the V gene TRBV7-2; 10 bases agree with TRBD2. CDR1 and CDR2 (germline): SGHTA, FQGNSA. CDR3 length: 17 amino acids. The V and J ends lost 3 bases and 2 bases, in that order; junction bases with no gene match: 10. DNA for the CDR3: TGTGCCAGCAGCTTGGGGAAACTAGCGGGGAATACCTACGAGCAGTACTTC. This translates into CASSLGKLAGNTYEQYF. Complete variable domain (other parts from reference TRBV7-2 and TRBJ2-7): GAGVSQSPSNKVTEKGKDVELRCDPISGHTALYWYRQSLGQGLEFLIYFQGNSAPDKSGLPSDRFSAERTGGSVSTLTIQRTQQEDSAVYLCASSLGKLAGNTYEQYFGPGTRLTVT.

Ten or more counts support this clonotype. V usage is TRBV30 and J usage is TRBJ1-1, with D perhaps TRBD1 (6 bases). V was pared by 1 base and J by 7 bases, with 19 bases between. Germline CDR1 reads GTSNPN; CDR2 reads SVGIG (reference sequence). This CDR3 has 15 residues. This CDR3 is CAWSGALQTGLEAFF. CDR3 DNA: TGTGCCTGGAGTGGAGCTTTGCAGACAGGTCTTGAAGCTTTCTTT. The full variable domain, in which reference TRBV30 and TRBJ1-1 provide the parts outside the CDR3, is SQTIHQWPATLVQPVGSPLSLECTVEGTSNPNLYWYRQAAGRGLQLLFYSVGIGQISSEVPQNLSASRPQDRQFILSSKKLLLSDSGFYLCAWSGALQTGLEAFFGQGTRLTVV.

This clonotype came up many times. CDR3 DNA sequence: TGTGCCAGCAAGGGACAGGGCGTCTTCATGAACACTGAAGCTTTCTTT. Translated, it gives CASKGQGVFMNTEAFF. The chain links TRBV6-1 to TRBJ1-1; 9 bases are a match to TRBD1. After removal of 7 bases from V and 0 bases from J, the junction contained 9 bases not matched to a gene. Germline loops: CDR1 MNHNS, CDR2 SASEGT. CDR3 length equals 16 residues.

The chain couples TRBV28 to TRBJ1-5; 9 positions match TRBD1. Trimming cost V 4 bases and J 5 bases; bases outside gene matches: 9. Germline-derived CDR1 and CDR2 are MDHEN and SYDVKM. CDR3 length equals 16 residues. The CDR3 bases are TGTGCCAGCAGTTCTCTCGGGACAGGGCGAGATCAGCCCCAGCATTTT. Protein: CASSSLGTGRDQPQHF.

This clonotype was recorded many times. The rearrangement joins TRBV6-2 or TRBV6-3 to TRBJ2-1, with TRBD2 matching 7 bases. Germline CDR1 MNHEY, CDR2 SVGEGT. Trimming took 5 bases from V and 2 from J; bases not matched to a gene: 6. CDR3 length equals 15 residues. The CDR3 reads CASSLEGGTYNEQFF. The DNA of the CDR3 is TGTGCCAGCAGTCTCGAGGGAGGGACCTACAATGAGCAGTTCTTC.

This clonotype was observed at least ten times. The chain couples TRBV20-1 to TRBJ2-7; 10 bases line up with TRBD1. Germline V gene lookup returns CDR1 DFQATT and CDR2 SNEGSKA (reference sequence). V shed 0 bases, J shed 9 bases, and the junction held 5 bases outside the gene matches. The CDR3 totals 13 residues. CDR3 DNA: TGCAGTGCTAGAGATGGGACAGGGGCCGTGCAGTACTTC. Its translation: CSARDGTGAVQYF.

This clonotype showed up many times. The rearrangement links TRBV3-1 to TRBJ2-7; D may be TRBD2 (5 bases). This CDR3 region has 16 residues. Trimming cost V 4 bases and J 2 bases, with 18 bases left between them. Germline V CDR1 and CDR2: LGHDT, YNNKEL (reference sequence). CDR3 in amino acids: CASSLDGVLPPYEQYF. DNA of the CDR3: TGTGCCAGCAGCCTAGACGGGGTCTTACCCCCCTACGAGCAGTACTTC.

Many counts were recorded for this clonotype. This CDR3 is CASSFAGPEAFF. CDR3 nucleotide sequence: TGCGCCAGCAGCTTCGCAGGGCCTGAAGCTTTCTTT. This chain links TRBV5-1 with TRBJ1-1, with a possible D match to TRBD1 (5 bases). The V and J ends lost 2 bases and 6 bases respectively, with 8 bases between them. CDR1 and CDR2 (germline): SGHRS, YFSETQ. The CDR3 runs 12 residues. Full variable domain (rest looked up from reference TRBV5-1 and TRBJ1-1): KAGVTQTPRYLIKTRGQQVTLSCSPISGHRSVSWYQQTPGQGLQFLFEYFSETQRNKGNFPGRFSGRQFSNSRSEMNVSTLELGDSALYLCASSFAGPEAFFGQGTRLTVV.

This clonotype has at least ten counts. The J gene is TRBJ2-1, the V gene TRBV19; 12 bases fit TRBD2. There are 20 residues in the CDR3. Per the germline V gene, CDR1 is LNHDA and CDR2 is SQIVND (reference sequence). V was clipped by 5 bases and J by 10 bases; unmatched bases: 24. The CDR3: CASSSRFRTSGTMPPGEQFF. For the CDR3, the DNA is TGTGCCAGTAGTTCCCGCTTTCGGACTAGCGGGACGATGCCTCCGGGGGAGCAGTTCTTC.

The gene calls are TRBV20-1 and TRBJ2-3; 10 nucleotides align to TRBD2. CDR1 is DFQATT and CDR2 is SNEGSKA in the germline V gene (reference sequence). CDR3 length: 15 residues. V lost 3 bases, J lost 3 bases, and 6 bases stayed unmatched. The CDR3 DNA follows: TGCAGTGCTAGTGACACTAGCGGGGCGACAGATACGCAGTATTTT. It translates to CSASDTSGATDTQYF.

The V gene is TRBV15, the J gene TRBJ1-1; 7 nucleotides match TRBD1. CDR3 size: 15 residues. CDR1 LNHNV and CDR2 YYDKDF come from the germline V gene (reference sequence). The V gene end was trimmed by 0 bases and the J gene end by 8 bases; junction bases not matched to a gene: 9. This CDR3 is CATSRERWTGLEAFF. Here the CDR3 DNA reads TGTGCCACCAGCAGAGAAAGATGGACAGGACTCGAAGCTTTCTTT.